The next 19 T cell receptor beta chains were all read from a single sample in a study of CD8 T cells in ankylosing spondylitis. Findings and limits, study-wide: A TCR beta motif of under 10 highly homologous variants appeared characteristic of ankylosing spondylitis blood.

TCRdb reprocessed the 5' RACE reads via MiXCR and lists one record per CDR3 protein. Here the sample spans hundreds of thousands of distinct CDR3 sequences, about 11% being singletons. No antigen is known for these receptors. The specimen sequenced was blood, either unsorted or a sorted T cell fraction (not recorded which). Every receptor here comes from a male donor with ankylosing spondylitis.

This clonotype was observed a few times. The chain combines TRBV20-1 with TRBJ2-1, with no clear D. Germline V CDR1 and CDR2: DFQATT, SNEGSKA (reference sequence). The CDR3 sequence is 14 residues long. With 6 bases removed from V and 6 bases from J, the gap between germline ends came to 18 bases. CDR3 sequence: CSALYGTWSNEQFF. The CDR3 DNA reads as TGCAGTGCGCTCTACGGCACCTGGTCCAATGAGCAGTTCTTC.

In its sample, this clonotype was seen once. The rearrangement links TRBV6-1 to TRBJ1-1; D is ambiguous. Germline-derived CDR1 and CDR2 are MNHNS and SASEGT. The CDR3 is 16 amino acids. V lost 4 bases, J lost 1 base, and 16 bases lay in between. CDR3 nucleotide sequence: TGTGCCAGCAGTGGAGTTGGGCAAAAACGGAACACTGAAGCTTTCTTT. Its protein product is CASSGVGQKRNTEAFF.

The gene calls are TRBV5-1 and TRBJ2-1; 7 nucleotides agree with TRBD2. The CDR3 sequence is 15 residues long. Germline V gives CDR1 SGHRS, CDR2 YFSETQ. With 4 bases clipped from V and 5 bases from J, the junction kept 9 bases outside the gene matches. This CDR3 reads CASSPVRRENNEQFF. CDR3 bases: TGCGCCAGCAGCCCTGTCCGGCGGGAGAACAATGAGCAGTTCTTC.

This clonotype was seen only a few times. The rearrangement uses TRBV4-2 and TRBJ1-2; D not certain. Trimming cost V 8 bases and J 2 bases, with 9 bases left between them. This CDR3 comprises 12 residues. Germline CDR1 LGHNA, CDR2 YNFKEQ. CDR3 loop: CASPGPNYGYTF. Here the CDR3 DNA reads TGTGCCAGCCCGGGCCCAAACTATGGCTACACCTTC.

This clonotype was counted a few times. The rearrangement joins TRBV19 to TRBJ1-5, with D possibly being TRBD1 (6 bases). Per the germline V gene, CDR1 is LNHDA and CDR2 is SQIVND (reference sequence). The CDR3 sequence is 14 residues long. The germline V and J ends were trimmed by 3 bases and 9 bases, with 15 bases remaining between them. CDR3 in DNA: TGTGCCAGTAGTATCAAGGGGGGATTTCTGCCCCAGCATTTT. Translating it yields CASSIKGGFLPQHF.

The chain recombines TRBV30 with TRBJ1-5; the D gene is possibly TRBD1 (6 bases). V was pared by 5 bases and J by 3 bases, with 11 bases between. The CDR3 has 13 residues. Germline assignment: CDR1 GTSNPN and CDR2 SVGIG (reference sequence). The CDR3 loop reads CAWGNRVNQPQHF. The CDR3 bases are TGTGCCTGGGGCAACAGGGTCAATCAGCCCCAGCATTTT.

V usage is TRBV20-1 and J usage is TRBJ1-1; D is possibly TRBD1 (5 bases). CDR1 DFQATT and CDR2 SNEGSKA come from the germline V gene (reference sequence). The CDR3 has 14 residues. Trimming removed 2 bases from V and 0 bases from J, with 10 bases in between. CDR3 nucleotides: TGCAGTGCTAGAACGACAGTAATGAACACTGAAGCTTTCTTT. It specifies CSARTTVMNTEAFF.

The J gene is TRBJ2-5, the V gene TRBV28; possibly TRBD1 or TRBD2 for D (5 bases each). Germline loops: CDR1 MDHEN, CDR2 SYDVKM. V was cut by 6 bases and J by 4 bases, with 18 bases left in between. The CDR3 sequence is 15 residues long. The CDR3 here is CASSSIYEGRETQYF. CDR3 nucleotide sequence: TGTGCCAGCAGCTCAATATACGAGGGGCGAGAGACCCAGTACTTC.

This clonotype occurred many times. This chain uses TRBV7-2 with TRBJ1-2, with 9 positions matching TRBD1. J lost 5 bases, V lost 8 bases, and 3 bases had no gene match. Germline lookup yields CDR1 SGHTA and CDR2 FQGNSA. The length of the CDR3 is 12 residues. The DNA of the CDR3 is TGTGCCAGCTACGGGACAGGGTATGGCTACACCTTC. Protein: CASYGTGYGYTF. The variable domain in full, completed from reference TRBV7-2 and TRBJ1-2, reads GAGVSQSPSNKVTEKGKDVELRCDPISGHTALYWYRQSLGQGLEFLIYFQGNSAPDKSGLPSDRFSAERTGGSVSTLTIQRTQQEDSAVYLCASYGTGYGYTFGSGTRLTVV.

Many counts were recorded for this clonotype. The chain employs TRBV7-2 and TRBJ2-5; D possibly corresponds to TRBD1 (5 bases). CDR1 and CDR2 (germline): SGHTA, FQGNSA. V was pared by 2 bases and J by 3 bases, with 13 bases between. The CDR3 covers 15 residues. This CDR3 reads CASSLSPQGKETQYF. The CDR3 DNA is TGTGCCAGCAGCTTAAGCCCCCAGGGTAAAGAGACCCAGTACTTC.

This clonotype was observed a few times. This chain links TRBV12-3 or TRBV12-4 with TRBJ2-5; 11 bases fit TRBD2. The CDR3 consists of 15 residues. With V trimmed by 2 bases and J by 5 bases, 4 bases remained unmatched. The CDR3 sequence is CASSLRLAGMETQYF. The DNA for the CDR3 is TGTGCCAGCAGTTTAAGACTAGCGGGGATGGAGACCCAGTACTTC.

This clonotype was detected many times. This chain connects TRBV20-1 to TRBJ2-7, with TRBD1 matching 9 bases. The CDR3 runs 13 residues. Looked up from germline, CDR1 is DFQATT and CDR2 is SNEGSKA (reference sequence). Trimming cost V 3 bases and J 1 base; bases outside gene matches: 1. The CDR3 sequence is CSARGQGSYEQYF. The CDR3 coding sequence is TGCAGTGCTAGGGGACAGGGTTCCTACGAGCAGTACTTC.

The V gene is TRBV7-6, the J gene TRBJ1-2, with a possible D match to TRBD1 (5 bases). The CDR3 runs 13 residues. Trimming stripped 5 bases from V and 7 bases from J, with 14 bases between. The V gene's germline CDR1 is SGHVS and CDR2 FNYEAQ. The CDR3 sequence is CASSPGTDRGYTF. CDR3 DNA: TGTGCCAGCAGCCCCGGGACCGACCGTGGCTACACCTTC.

This clonotype has just a few counts. The chain links TRBV10-3 to TRBJ1-1; no clear D gene. This CDR3 contains 13 residues. V shed 8 bases and J shed 1 base, with 11 bases lying between them. From germline, CDR1 is ENHRY and CDR2 SYGVKD. The CDR3 nucleotides are TGTGCCATCGTAGGCAGCCCGAACACTGAAGCTTTCTTT. It codes for CAIVGSPNTEAFF.

This clonotype appeared a few times. This rearrangement joins TRBV4-3 to TRBJ1-2; 7 bases align to TRBD1. CDR1 and CDR2 from the germline V gene are LGHNA and YSLEER. The CDR3 consists of 14 residues. V gave up 4 bases and J gave up 8 bases; unmatched junction bases: 10. The CDR3 sequence is CASSPLGTVEGYTF. In DNA form, the CDR3 reads TGCGCCAGCAGCCCGCTAGGGACAGTAGAGGGCTACACCTTC.

The chain carries TRBV6-2 or TRBV6-3 and TRBJ1-1, with a tentative D call TRBD1 (6 bases). CDR3 length: 15 residues. Germline V lookup: CDR1 MNHEY, CDR2 SVGEGT. The ends were cut back, 8 bases at V and 3 bases at J, with 19 bases in the middle. CDR3 nucleotides: TGTGCCAGCCTAACGACCTCAGGGGTGTACACTGAAGCTTTCTTT. Translation gives CASLTTSGVYTEAFF.

This clonotype has at least ten counts. V usage is TRBV14 and J usage is TRBJ2-1, with D possibly matching TRBD1 (8 bases). The CDR3 spans 16 residues. CDR1 is SGHDN, CDR2 FVKESK, per germline. Trimming took off 3 bases at V and 7 bases at J, with 19 bases between the two ends. CDR3 nucleotides: TGTGCCAGCAGCCATCGGGGAGACAGGGGAGGGAATGAGCAGTTCTTC. Residues: CASSHRGDRGGNEQFF. Combining the CDR3 with reference TRBV14 and TRBJ2-1 gives the whole variable domain EAGVTQFPSHSVIEKGQTVTLRCDPISGHDNLYWYRRVMGKEIKFLLHFVKESKQDESGMPNNRFLAERTGGTYSTLKVQPAELEDSGVYFCASSHRGDRGGNEQFFGPGTRLTVL.

The rearrangement uses TRBV27 and TRBJ2-1, with 8 bases matching TRBD2. CDR1 MNHEY and CDR2 SMNVEV come from the germline V gene (reference sequence). V was pared by 2 bases and J by 7 bases, with 10 bases of the junction left unmatched. This CDR3 is 16 amino acids long. This CDR3 is CASSLADGRASNEQFF. The DNA for the CDR3 is TGTGCCAGCAGTTTAGCTGACGGGAGGGCCTCAAATGAGCAGTTCTTC.

This clonotype was recorded a few times. J is TRBJ2-2 and V is TRBV27; D not resolved. Germline V gene data show CDR1 as MNHEY and CDR2 as SMNVEV (reference sequence). V was clipped by 3 bases and J by 7 bases, with 9 bases between them. The CDR3 is 13 residues long. The CDR3 spells CASSLQGYGELFF. The DNA of the CDR3 is TGTGCCAGCAGTTTGCAAGGCTACGGGGAGCTGTTTTTT.